This T cell receptor (beta chain) was retrieved from a study of CXCR3-negative and CXCR3-positive naive CD8 T cells. Overall study results and limits: Comparison of naive CXCR3-negative and CXCR3-positive cells revealed similar TRBV-TRBJ usage, while memory cells differed. In cryopreserved cells, CXCR3 expression partially decreased, and fresh PBMCs were used in most assays.

Libraries of TRB cDNA were made by 5' RACE and carried UMIs. TCRdb reprocessed the 5' RACE reads and keeps a single row for each CDR3 protein, giving no DNA. The sample includes 100,000 to 150,000 distinct CDR3 sequences. Researchers reported sorting every CD8+ T cell subset in triplicate, 300,000 cells per sort. Naive CD8+ T lymphocytes were specified as CD45RO-CCR7+CD27+CD95-. On this clonotype: The target antigen is unknown.

The germline V gene encodes CDR1 MGHRA and CDR2 YSYEKL. CDR3 length equals 18 residues. The clonotype was recovered from a human donor in good health. Some clones in this sample may be carry-over from other donors' samples. What was sequenced was naive CXCR3- CD8+ T cells from blood. The subset here: CD45RO-CCR7+CD27+CD95- naive CD8+ T cells lacking CXCR3 (TNR3-). The chain uses TRBV4-1 and TRBJ2-7; TCRdb gives TRBD1 as the D gene, but with no DNA this cannot be confirmed. The CDR3 is CASSQLVPGPGREAEQYF.